This T cell receptor (beta chain) was profiled in a study of T cells in Graves' hyperthyroidism and ophthalmopathy. Study in general: Specimen type is peripheral blood, collected at initial diagnosis prior to any treatment. Findings and caveats of the study: Among thyroid clonotypes expanded above 0.001, most also appeared in blood.

TCR beta CDR3 regions were amplified from RNA. RT-PCR in the first round (using the HTBI primer set) targeted the TCR CDR3. One entry per CDR3 protein results from TCRdb running MiXCR on the multiplex PCR reads. The table records under 650,000 distinct CDR3 sequences, roughly 17% of them present only once. This clonotype was detected many times. Its specificity is not known. From germline, CDR1 is MDHEN and CDR2 SYDVKM. The CDR3 sequence is 14 residues long. Trimming at V came to 10 bases and at J to 0 bases, leaving 9 bases not matched to a gene. The source of this sequence is a woman aged 30 to 39 with Graves' hyperthyroidism. Sequenced: blood. The chain links TRBV28 to TRBJ2-7; 7 positions agree with TRBD2. The CDR3 loop reads CATTPREDSYEQYF. CDR3 DNA: TGTGCCACCACACCCCGGGAGGACTCCTACGAGCAGTACTTC.